The text below deals with one T cell receptor beta chain. The data originate from a study of T cell responses to AZD1222 COVID-19 vaccine. The table came from immunoSEQ multiplex PCR; TCRdb's copy has only in-frame clones and leaves some out. The repertoire holds some 170,000 clones, with roughly nine tenths as singletons. V lost 5 bases to trimming and J lost 0 bases, with 5 bases between them. Germline loops: CDR1 MDHEN, CDR2 SYDVKM. The CDR3 runs 13 residues. V usage is TRBV28 and J usage is TRBJ1-3, with unresolved D. The clonotype originates from an adult in good health. This material consisted of peripheral blood, taken on day 0 of AZD1222 vaccination. CDR3 nucleotides: TGTGCCAGCAGTCCATTCTCTGGAAACACCATATATTTT. Its translation is CASSPFSGNTIYF. The variable domain in full, completed from reference TRBV28 and TRBJ1-3, reads DVKVTQSSRYLVKRTGEKVFLECVQDMDHENMFWYRQDPGLGLRLIYFSYDVKMKEKGDIPEGYSVSREKKERFSLILESASTNQTSMYLCASSPFSGNTIYFGEGSWLTVV.